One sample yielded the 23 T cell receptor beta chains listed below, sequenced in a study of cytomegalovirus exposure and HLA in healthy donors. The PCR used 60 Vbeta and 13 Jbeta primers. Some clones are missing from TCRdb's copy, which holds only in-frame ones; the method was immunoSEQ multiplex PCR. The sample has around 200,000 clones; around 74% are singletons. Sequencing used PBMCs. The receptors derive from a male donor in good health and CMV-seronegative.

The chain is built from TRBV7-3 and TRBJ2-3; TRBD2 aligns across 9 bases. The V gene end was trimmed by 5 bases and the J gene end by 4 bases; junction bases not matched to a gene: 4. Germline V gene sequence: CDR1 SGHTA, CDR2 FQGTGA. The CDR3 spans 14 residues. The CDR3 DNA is TGTGCCAGCAGCCGAGCGGGAGGCGCAGATACGCAGTATTTT. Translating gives CASSRAGGADTQYF.

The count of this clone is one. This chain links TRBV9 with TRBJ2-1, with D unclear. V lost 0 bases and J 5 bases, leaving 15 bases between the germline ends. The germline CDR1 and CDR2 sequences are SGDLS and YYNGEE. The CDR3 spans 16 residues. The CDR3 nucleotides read TGTGCCAGCAGCGTAGCTGTAAGTGCACTAAACAATGAGCAGTTCTTC. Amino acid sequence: CASSVAVSALNNEQFF.

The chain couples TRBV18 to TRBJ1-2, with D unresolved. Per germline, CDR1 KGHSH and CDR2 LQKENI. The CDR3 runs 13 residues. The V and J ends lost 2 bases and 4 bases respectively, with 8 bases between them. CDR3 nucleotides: TGTGCCAGCTCACCAAACGGTGGCTATGGCTACACCTTC. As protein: CASSPNGGYGYTF. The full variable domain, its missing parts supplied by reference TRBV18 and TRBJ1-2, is NAGVMQNPRHLVRRRGQEARLRCSPMKGHSHVYWYRQLPEEGLKFMVYLQKENIIDESGMPKERFSAEFPKEGPSILRIQQVVRGDSAAYFCASSPNGGYGYTFGSGTRLTVV.

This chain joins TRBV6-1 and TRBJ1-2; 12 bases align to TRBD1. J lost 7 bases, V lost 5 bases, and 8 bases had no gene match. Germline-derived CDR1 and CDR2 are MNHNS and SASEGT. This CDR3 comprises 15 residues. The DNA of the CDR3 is TGTGCCAGCAGTCGCGGGACAGGGGGCCTCGCTGGCTACACCTTC. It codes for CASSRGTGGLAGYTF.

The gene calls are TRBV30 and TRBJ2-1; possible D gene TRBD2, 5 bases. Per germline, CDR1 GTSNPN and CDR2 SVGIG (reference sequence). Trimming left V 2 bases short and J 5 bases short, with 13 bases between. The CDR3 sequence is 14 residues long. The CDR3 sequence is CAWSQTGINNEQFF. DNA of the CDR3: TGTGCCTGGAGTCAAACCGGGATCAACAATGAGCAGTTCTTC.

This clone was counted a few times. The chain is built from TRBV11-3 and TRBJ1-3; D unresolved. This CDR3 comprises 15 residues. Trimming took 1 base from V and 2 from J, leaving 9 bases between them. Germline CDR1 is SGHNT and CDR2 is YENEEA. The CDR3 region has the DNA TGTGCCAGCAGCTTAGCAGGTGTACCTGGAAACACCATATATTTT. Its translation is CASSLAGVPGNTIYF.

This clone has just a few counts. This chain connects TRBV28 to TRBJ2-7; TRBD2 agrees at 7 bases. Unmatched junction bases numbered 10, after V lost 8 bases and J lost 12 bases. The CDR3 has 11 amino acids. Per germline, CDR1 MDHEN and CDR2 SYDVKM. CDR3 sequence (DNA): TGTGCCAGCGGGCTAGCGGACCGGAGGTACTTC. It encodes CASGLADRRYF.

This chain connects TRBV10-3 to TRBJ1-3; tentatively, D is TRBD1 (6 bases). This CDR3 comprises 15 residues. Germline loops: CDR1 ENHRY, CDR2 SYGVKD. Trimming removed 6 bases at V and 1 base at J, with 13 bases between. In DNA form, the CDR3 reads TGTGCCATCAGGGCACAAGGGGGATCTGGAAACACCATATATTTT. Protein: CAIRAQGGSGNTIYF.

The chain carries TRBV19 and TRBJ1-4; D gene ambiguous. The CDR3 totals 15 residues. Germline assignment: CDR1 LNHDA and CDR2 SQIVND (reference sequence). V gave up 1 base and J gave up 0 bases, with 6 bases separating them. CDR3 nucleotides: TGTGCCAGTAGTATAGCCCCTGCAACTAATGAAAAACTGTTTTTT. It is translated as CASSIAPATNEKLFF.

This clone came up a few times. In DNA form, the CDR3 reads TGTGCCAGCAGCTTAACGGCAGGGCATACCGATACGCAGTATTTT. As protein: CASSLTAGHTDTQYF. The J gene is TRBJ2-3, the V gene TRBV7-3, with D tentatively TRBD1 (5 bases). This CDR3 is built from 15 residues. Trimming left V 0 bases short and J 6 bases short, with 13 bases between. The V gene's germline CDR1 is SGHTA and CDR2 FQGTGA.

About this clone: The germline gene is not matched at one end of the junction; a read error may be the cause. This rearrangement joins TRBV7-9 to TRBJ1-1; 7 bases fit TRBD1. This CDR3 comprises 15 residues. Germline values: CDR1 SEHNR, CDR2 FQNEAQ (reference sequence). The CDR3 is CSSSHPFGQVSEAFF. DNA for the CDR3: TGTTCCAGCAGCCACCCTTTCGGACAGGTTTCTGAAGCTTTCTTT.

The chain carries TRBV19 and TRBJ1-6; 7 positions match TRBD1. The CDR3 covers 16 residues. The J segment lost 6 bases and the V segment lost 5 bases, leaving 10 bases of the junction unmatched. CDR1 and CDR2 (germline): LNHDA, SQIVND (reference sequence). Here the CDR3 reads CASSFLSTGVNSPLHF. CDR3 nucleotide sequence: TGTGCCAGTAGTTTCCTTTCAACAGGGGTTAATTCACCCCTCCACTTT.

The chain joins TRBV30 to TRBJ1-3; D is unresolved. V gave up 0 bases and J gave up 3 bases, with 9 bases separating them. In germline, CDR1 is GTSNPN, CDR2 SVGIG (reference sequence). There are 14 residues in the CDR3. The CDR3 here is CAWSVRGGGNTIYF. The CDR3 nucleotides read TGTGCCTGGAGTGTACGGGGAGGTGGAAACACCATATATTTT.

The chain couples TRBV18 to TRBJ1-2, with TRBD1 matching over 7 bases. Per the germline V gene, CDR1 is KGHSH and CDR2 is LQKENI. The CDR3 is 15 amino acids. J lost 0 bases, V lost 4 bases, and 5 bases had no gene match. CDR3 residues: CASSLGTATNYGYTF. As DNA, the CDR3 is TGTGCCAGCTCACTGGGGACAGCCACTAACTATGGCTACACCTTC.

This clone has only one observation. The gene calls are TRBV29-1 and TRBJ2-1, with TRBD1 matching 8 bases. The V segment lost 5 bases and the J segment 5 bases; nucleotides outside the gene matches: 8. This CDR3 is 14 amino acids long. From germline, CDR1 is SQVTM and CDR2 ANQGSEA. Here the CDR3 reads CSVRVQGANNEQFF. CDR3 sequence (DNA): TGCAGCGTTAGGGTCCAGGGGGCGAACAATGAGCAGTTCTTC.

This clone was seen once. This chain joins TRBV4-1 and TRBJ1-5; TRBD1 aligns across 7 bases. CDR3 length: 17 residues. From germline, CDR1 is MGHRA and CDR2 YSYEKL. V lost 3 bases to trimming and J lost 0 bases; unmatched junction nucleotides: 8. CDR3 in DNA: TGCGCCAGCAGCCACCACAGGGGACCCTATAGCAATCAGCCCCAGCATTTT. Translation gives CASSHHRGPYSNQPQHF.

CDR3: CASRTNRVGDQPQHF. The CDR3, as DNA: TGTGCCAGCAGAACCAACAGGGTTGGGGATCAGCCCCAGCATTTT. This chain joins TRBV6-6 and TRBJ1-5; TRBD1 is a possible D gene (6 bases). Germline CDR1 is MNHNY and CDR2 is SVGAGI (reference sequence). The CDR3 loop spans 15 amino acids. Between the trimmed V and J ends, which lost 6 bases and 5 bases, there was a span of 17 bases.

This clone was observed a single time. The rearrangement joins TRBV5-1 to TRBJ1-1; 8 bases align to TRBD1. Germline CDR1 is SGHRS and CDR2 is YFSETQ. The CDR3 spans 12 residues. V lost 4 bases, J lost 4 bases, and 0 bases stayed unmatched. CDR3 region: CASSTGGTEAFF. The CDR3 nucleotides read TGCGCCAGCAGCACAGGGGGCACTGAAGCTTTCTTT.

DNA for the CDR3: TGCGCCAGCAGCCAAGATGGCAGGGGAGACGATGAGCAGTTCTTC. Encoded protein: CASSQDGRGDDEQFF. The V gene is TRBV4-1, the J gene TRBJ2-1; D is perhaps TRBD1 (6 bases). CDR3 length: 15 residues. Per the germline V gene, CDR1 is MGHRA and CDR2 is YSYEKL. Trimming left V 0 bases short and J 8 bases short, with 14 bases between.

The DNA of the CDR3 is TGTGCCAGCAGCGTAGCTGGACAGGGGAAGAACGAGCAGTACTTC. Its protein is CASSVAGQGKNEQYF. The chain joins TRBV9 to TRBJ2-5; TRBD1 matches at 9 bases. The DNA matches TRBJ2-7 better at its end, which makes the J call doubtful. The CDR3 sequence is 15 residues long. In germline, CDR1 is SGDLS, CDR2 YYNGEE.

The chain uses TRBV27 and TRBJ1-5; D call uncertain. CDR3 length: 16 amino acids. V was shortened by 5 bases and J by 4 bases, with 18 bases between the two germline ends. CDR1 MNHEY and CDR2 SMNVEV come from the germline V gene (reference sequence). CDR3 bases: TGTGCCAGCAGTCCCCACTCCGGGAACAAAAATCAGCCCCAGCATTTT. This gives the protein CASSPHSGNKNQPQHF.

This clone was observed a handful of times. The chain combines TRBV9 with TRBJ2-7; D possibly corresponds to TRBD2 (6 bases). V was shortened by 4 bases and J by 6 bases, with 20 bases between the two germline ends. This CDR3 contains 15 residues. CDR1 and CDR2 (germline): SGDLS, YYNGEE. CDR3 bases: TGTGCCAGCAGCCCCGCGGGACTCGAGGGGCTCGAGCAGTACTTC. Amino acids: CASSPAGLEGLEQYF.

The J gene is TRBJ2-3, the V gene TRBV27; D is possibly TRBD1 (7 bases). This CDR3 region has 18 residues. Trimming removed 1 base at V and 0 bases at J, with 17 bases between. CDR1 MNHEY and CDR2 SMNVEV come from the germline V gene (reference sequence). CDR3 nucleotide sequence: TGTGCCAGCAGTTTATTTGCGGGACAGATTTCTAGCACAGATACGCAGTATTTT. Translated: CASSLFAGQISSTDTQYF.